Shown below are 28 T cell receptor beta chains from a single sample sequenced in a study of blood T cell repertoires in COVID-19. Sequenced by immunoSEQ multiplex PCR; TCRdb stores in-frame clones only, minus some. The sample shows over 150,000 clones, roughly 76% of them seen only once. The sample was peripheral blood. These receptors all come from a woman of 80 years or more with COVID-19, enrolled during active disease.

V and J are TRBV12-3 or TRBV12-4 and TRBJ2-5; 8 bases map to TRBD2. This CDR3 has 13 amino acids. The V and J ends lost 6 bases and 7 bases, in that order; junction bases with no gene match: 7. In nucleotides, the CDR3 is TGTGCCAGCAGGGCGGGAGGTTCGGGGACCCAGTACTTC. This sequence encodes CASRAGGSGTQYF.

This sequence joins TRBV12-3 or TRBV12-4 and TRBJ2-1, with D possibly matching TRBD1 (6 bases). The CDR3 has 13 amino acids. V lost 5 bases and J lost 6, with 11 bases in between. The CDR3 region has the DNA TGTGCCAGCAGTGTATGGGGGCTCAATGAGCAGTTCTTC. Its translation is CASSVWGLNEQFF.

This chain joins TRBV3-1 (or the pseudogene TRBV3-2) and TRBJ1-3, with 10 nucleotides matching TRBD1. CDR1 is LGHDT and CDR2 is YNNKEL in the germline V gene (reference sequence). After removal of 8 bases from V and 5 bases from J, the junction contained 6 bases not matched to a gene. This CDR3 has 14 residues. The CDR3 here is CASASGQGRNTIYF. CDR3 bases: TGTGCCAGCGCCTCGGGACAGGGGAGAAACACCATATATTTT.

This clone showed up just a few times. The chain joins TRBV30 to TRBJ1-6; D possibly corresponds to TRBD1 (6 bases). The CDR3 runs to 16 residues. Trimming shortened V by 1 base and J by 1 base, and 11 bases separated the two germline ends. Germline V lookup: CDR1 GTSNPN, CDR2 SVGIG (reference sequence). The CDR3 DNA reads as TGTGCCTGGAGTGGGGAGGGGGTGTCCTATAATTCACCCCTCCACTTT. Its translation: CAWSGEGVSYNSPLHF.

The chain carries TRBV29-1 and TRBJ2-7, with D possibly being TRBD1 (7 bases). With 2 bases removed from V and 2 bases from J, the gap between germline ends came to 10 bases. In germline, CDR1 is SQVTM, CDR2 ANQGSEA. The CDR3 has 13 amino acids. CDR3: CSVEQGGTYEQYF. CDR3 sequence (DNA): TGCAGCGTTGAACAGGGGGGAACCTACGAGCAGTACTTC.

V is TRBV12-3 or TRBV12-4 and J is TRBJ1-1; 9 positions match TRBD1. The J segment lost 6 bases and the V segment lost 5 bases, leaving 4 bases of the junction unmatched. The CDR3 contains 13 residues. CDR3 protein: CASSNRQGAEAFF. CDR3 sequence (DNA): TGTGCCAGCAGTAATAGACAGGGGGCTGAAGCTTTCTTT.

This clone was seen a handful of times. The chain has TRBV13 and TRBJ2-1, with 9 bases that match TRBD1. The CDR3 is made up of 15 amino acids. Per the germline V gene, CDR1 is PRHDT and CDR2 is FYEKMQ (reference sequence). The J segment lost 5 bases and the V segment lost 4 bases, leaving 6 bases of the junction unmatched. The CDR3 reads CASSSRDRVNNEQFF. The CDR3, as DNA: TGTGCCAGCAGCTCCCGGGACAGGGTGAACAATGAGCAGTTCTTC.

The V and J genes are TRBV28 and TRBJ1-1, with a possible D match to TRBD1 (5 bases). V was pared by 2 bases and J by 1 base, with 14 bases between. This CDR3 region has 16 residues. Germline CDR1 MDHEN, CDR2 SYDVKM. CDR3 sequence (DNA): TGTGCCAGCAGTTTAATAGGGGCAGTCACGAACACTGAAGCTTTCTTT. It encodes CASSLIGAVTNTEAFF. Using reference TRBV28 and TRBJ1-1 for the parts outside the CDR3, the full variable domain is DVKVTQSSRYLVKRTGEKVFLECVQDMDHENMFWYRQDPGLGLRLIYFSYDVKMKEKGDIPEGYSVSREKKERFSLILESASTNQTSMYLCASSLIGAVTNTEAFFGQGTRLTVV.

The chain employs TRBV7-3 and TRBJ2-2; 8 bases line up with TRBD1. Per germline, CDR1 SGHTA and CDR2 FQGTGA. The trim removed 5 bases at V and 8 bases at J, leaving 4 bases unmatched. The CDR3 has 13 residues. CDR3 residues: CASSLQGVGELFF. CDR3 sequence (DNA): TGTGCCAGCAGCCTACAGGGGGTTGGGGAGCTGTTTTTT.

The chain links TRBV30 to TRBJ1-3; 7 bases map to TRBD1. Germline CDR1 GTSNPN, CDR2 SVGIG (reference sequence). V lost 2 bases to trimming and J lost 0 bases; unmatched junction nucleotides: 4. The CDR3 sequence is 15 residues long. The CDR3 DNA reads TGTGCCTGGAGTCCAGGGGACAGCTCTGGAAACACCATATATTTT. It yields the protein CAWSPGDSSGNTIYF.

This chain joins TRBV3-1 (or the pseudogene TRBV3-2) and TRBJ1-2, with D perhaps matching TRBD1 (5 bases). There are 14 residues in the CDR3. V lost 4 bases and J lost 4, with 13 bases in between. From germline, CDR1 is LGHDT and CDR2 YNNKEL (reference sequence). This chain's CDR3 is CASSPQDGSYGYTF. The CDR3 DNA is TGTGCCAGCAGCCCACAGGACGGATCCTATGGCTACACCTTC.

This clone was found many times. The chain links TRBV7-3 to TRBJ2-1, with 9 bases lining up with TRBD2. CDR1 SGHTA and CDR2 FQGTGA come from the germline V gene. The CDR3 consists of 15 residues. V gave up 1 base and J gave up 8 bases; unmatched junction bases: 6. The CDR3 spells CASSLNPSGVDEQFF. CDR3 DNA: TGTGCCAGCAGCTTAAATCCTAGCGGGGTGGATGAGCAGTTCTTC.

This clone appeared a few times. Written as DNA, the CDR3 is TGTGCCAGCAGCTTAAGAACAGGCCTAAATCAGCCCCAGCATTTT. Encoded protein: CASSLRTGLNQPQHF. The chain joins TRBV5-5 to TRBJ1-5; TRBD1 might be the D (5 bases). Germline CDR1 is SGHKS and CDR2 is YYEKEE (reference sequence). The CDR3 sequence is 15 residues long. V lost 2 bases to trimming and J lost 4 bases, with 13 bases between them.

V usage is TRBV7-6 and J usage is TRBJ1-5, with D perhaps matching TRBD1 (6 bases). In germline, CDR1 is SGHVS, CDR2 FNYEAQ. The CDR3 is made up of 17 amino acids. Trimming took 5 bases from V and 4 from J, leaving 21 bases between them. Here the CDR3 DNA reads TGTGCCAGCAGCCCGAGACAGGATCTTTGGCGGAATCAGCCCCAGCATTTT. Translated, it gives CASSPRQDLWRNQPQHF. Combining the CDR3 with reference TRBV7-6 and TRBJ1-5 gives the whole variable domain GAGVSQSPRYKVTKRGQDVALRCDPISGHVSLYWYRQALGQGPEFLTYFNYEAQQDKSGLPNDRFSAERPEGSISTLTIQRTEQRDSAMYRCASSPRQDLWRNQPQHFGDGTRLSIL.

The chain has TRBV12-2 and TRBJ1-5; TRBD1, the table's D call, was not compared with the DNA. TRBV12-2 has pseudogene status. The CDR3 contains 14 residues. The CDR3 nucleotides read TGTGCAAGTCGCACGGACAGGGTAAATCAGCCCCAGCATTTT. This sequence encodes CASRTDRVNQPQHF.

The V and J genes are TRBV6-5 and TRBJ1-2; TRBD1 matches at 7 bases. The germline V gene encodes CDR1 MNHEY and CDR2 SVGAGI. The CDR3 loop spans 16 amino acids. Trimming at V came to 2 bases and at J to 0 bases, leaving 6 bases not matched to a gene. CDR3 residues: CASSYVGQIANYGYTF. CDR3 nucleotides: TGTGCCAGCAGTTACGTGGGACAGATCGCTAACTATGGCTACACCTTC.

This rearrangement joins TRBV28 to TRBJ2-7, with TRBD2 matching 13 bases. Trimming took 10 bases from V and 11 from J; bases not matched to a gene: 5. This CDR3 region has 11 residues. The germline V gene has CDR1 MDHEN and CDR2 SYDVKM. CDR3 coding DNA: TGTGCCACCGGACTAGCGGGAGAGAAGTACTTC. Encoded protein: CATGLAGEKYF.

The table lists this clone with a count of one. The J gene is TRBJ2-1, the V gene TRBV6-2 or TRBV6-3, with TRBD2 matching 13 bases. This CDR3 spans 15 amino acids. In germline, CDR1 is MNHEY, CDR2 SVGEGT. V shed 6 bases, J shed 3 bases, and the junction held 2 bases outside the gene matches. Here the CDR3 reads CASSWTSGGYNEQFF. In DNA form, the CDR3 reads TGTGCCAGCAGCTGGACTAGCGGGGGCTACAATGAGCAGTTCTTC.

Only one count was recorded for this clone. The J gene is TRBJ2-7, the V gene TRBV4-1, with TRBD2 matching over 11 bases. Germline-derived CDR1 and CDR2 are MGHRA and YSYEKL. V lost 2 bases, J lost 7 bases, and 10 bases stayed unmatched. The CDR3 spans 16 residues. The CDR3 DNA follows: TGCGCCAGCAGCCAAAGTAGCGGGAGGGCCCAGGGGGAGCAGTACTTC. This sequence encodes CASSQSSGRAQGEQYF.

V gene TRBV6-6 combines with J gene TRBJ2-7; TRBD1 aligns across 9 bases. The CDR3 spans 17 residues. Germline V gene lookup returns CDR1 MNHNY and CDR2 SVGAGI (reference sequence). After removal of 5 bases from V and 0 bases from J, the junction contained 11 bases not matched to a gene. CDR3: CASSPNQRTGDSYEQYF. The CDR3 bases are TGTGCCAGCAGTCCCAACCAGAGGACAGGGGACTCCTACGAGCAGTACTTC.

In this sample, this clone turned up a few times. The chain has TRBV7-9 and TRBJ1-3; the match to TRBD1 covers 9 bases. CDR1 SEHNR and CDR2 FQNEAQ come from the germline V gene (reference sequence). The CDR3 runs to 15 residues. After removal of 6 bases from V and 4 bases from J, the junction contained 7 bases not matched to a gene. The CDR3 sequence is CASRPDRGVGNTIYF. The CDR3, as DNA: TGTGCCAGCAGACCCGACAGGGGGGTCGGAAACACCATATATTTT.

The J gene is TRBJ2-5, the V gene TRBV30; D is possibly TRBD2 (6 bases). The germline CDR1 and CDR2 sequences are GTSNPN and SVGIG (reference sequence). V lost 4 bases, J lost 0 bases, and 18 bases lay in between. CDR3 length: 16 amino acids. This chain's CDR3 is CAWTPGVGGYQETQYF. In DNA, the CDR3 is TGTGCCTGGACCCCGGGGGTCGGAGGGTACCAAGAGACCCAGTACTTC.

The V and J genes are TRBV18 and TRBJ2-1, with D perhaps matching TRBD2 (6 bases). The V end was cut by 1 base, the J end by 1 base, with 8 bases between. This CDR3 is built from 15 residues. Germline CDR1 reads KGHSH; CDR2 reads LQKENI. This CDR3 reads CASSPQEGSYNEQFF. The CDR3 DNA reads TGTGCCAGCTCACCACAGGAGGGTTCCTACAATGAGCAGTTCTTC.

The chain couples TRBV25-1 to TRBJ2-3, with no clear D. Germline assignment: CDR1 MGHDK and CDR2 SYGVNS. V was cut by 3 bases and J by 8 bases, with 12 bases left in between. The CDR3 consists of 13 residues. In nucleotides, the CDR3 is TGTGCCAGCAGTGAGACGAGCGACGGTACGCAGTATTTT. Its protein product is CASSETSDGTQYF.

The chain employs TRBV7-2 and TRBJ2-2; 8 bases are shared with TRBD2. The CDR3 length is 17 residues. In germline, CDR1 is SGHTA, CDR2 FQGNSA. The J segment lost 3 bases and the V segment lost 1 base, leaving 7 bases of the junction unmatched. CDR3 coding DNA: TGTGCCAGCAGCTTAGAGGGCGGGGGGCCCTACACCGGGGAGCTGTTTTTT. This codes for CASSLEGGGPYTGELFF.

The J gene is TRBJ2-2, the V gene TRBV2; D possibly corresponds to TRBD2 (6 bases). The germline CDR1 and CDR2 sequences are SNHLY and FYNNEI. Trimming removed 6 bases from V and 4 bases from J, with 15 bases in between. The CDR3 is made up of 15 amino acids. CDR3 nucleotides: TGTGCCAGCAGCTCAACTAGCTCCTTCACCGGGGAGCTGTTTTTT. It codes for CASSSTSSFTGELFF.

This clone was recorded only once. The chain carries TRBV6-5 and TRBJ1-1; tentatively, D is TRBD1 (6 bases). Germline lookup yields CDR1 MNHEY and CDR2 SVGAGI. V was clipped by 5 bases and J by 2 bases, with 15 bases between them. The CDR3 has 15 amino acids. The CDR3 DNA follows: TGTGCCAGCAGTACCCTTCGGACAGCTAACACTGAAGCTTTCTTT. This translates into CASSTLRTANTEAFF.

The CDR3 DNA follows: TGTGCCAGCAGTGCCCAGGCCTCCGCGGGCTATGGCTACACCTTC. This codes for CASSAQASAGYGYTF. V is TRBV6-4 and J is TRBJ1-2; no clear D gene. Germline V CDR1 and CDR2: MRHNA, SNTAGT. V was clipped by 4 bases and J by 4 bases, with 16 bases between them. The CDR3 loop spans 15 amino acids.